Shown below are 5 T cell receptor beta chains from a single sample sequenced in a study of radiotherapy plus CTLA-4 blockade in lung cancer. Sequenced by immunoSEQ multiplex PCR; TCRdb stores in-frame clones only, minus some. The sample has about 45,000 clones; over 55% are singletons. Here the sequenced sample was peripheral blood, taken from a patient treated with radiotherapy plus ipilimumab. These receptors were collected from a human donor with non-small cell lung cancer who had a partial response to radiotherapy plus ipilimumab.

The chain employs TRBV29-1 and TRBJ2-7, with D perhaps matching TRBD2 (5 bases). The CDR3 totals 12 residues. Looked up from germline, CDR1 is SQVTM and CDR2 is ANQGSEA. The ends were cut back, 1 base at V and 7 bases at J, with 11 bases in the middle. CDR3 sequence: CSVEVSPGEQYF. The CDR3 bases are TGCAGCGTTGAAGTAAGCCCGGGGGAGCAGTACTTC.

This clone came up a few times. CDR3 nucleotide sequence: TGTGCCATCAGTGGTGGTATCTGGTCAGGGGGTACCCACGAGCAGTACTTC. This encodes CAISGGIWSGGTHEQYF. V usage is TRBV10-3 and J usage is TRBJ2-7, with 7 positions matching TRBD1. V was pared by 4 bases and J by 5 bases, with 17 bases of the junction left unmatched. Germline V gene data show CDR1 as ENHRY and CDR2 as SYGVKD. The CDR3 extends over 17 amino acids.

The CDR3 DNA reads as TGCGCCAGCAGCTTGGACTCGGCAGTTGGGAGAAACGTTCGCTATGGCTACACCTTC. Amino acid sequence: CASSLDSAVGRNVRYGYTF. The chain combines TRBV5-1 with TRBJ1-2; D is unclear. The CDR3 totals 19 residues. V was cut by 0 bases and J by 4 bases, with 25 bases left in between. Germline V gene lookup returns CDR1 SGHRS and CDR2 YFSETQ.

The table lists this clone with a few counts. The chain employs TRBV18 and TRBJ2-7; D call uncertain. In germline, CDR1 is KGHSH, CDR2 LQKENI. V lost 0 bases and J 6 bases, leaving 12 bases between the germline ends. The CDR3 is 14 amino acids. The CDR3 protein is CASSPPGVSGEQYF. CDR3 in DNA: TGTGCCAGCTCACCACCGGGCGTCTCCGGCGAGCAGTACTTC.

The chain combines TRBV27 with TRBJ2-3; 8 bases are shared with TRBD1. J gave up 3 bases and V 6 bases, and 5 bases lay outside the gene matches. The CDR3 consists of 14 residues. The germline V gene encodes CDR1 MNHEY and CDR2 SMNVEV (reference sequence). The CDR3 loop reads CASRKQGGTDTQYF. The CDR3 bases are TGTGCCAGCAGGAAACAGGGGGGTACAGATACGCAGTATTTT.